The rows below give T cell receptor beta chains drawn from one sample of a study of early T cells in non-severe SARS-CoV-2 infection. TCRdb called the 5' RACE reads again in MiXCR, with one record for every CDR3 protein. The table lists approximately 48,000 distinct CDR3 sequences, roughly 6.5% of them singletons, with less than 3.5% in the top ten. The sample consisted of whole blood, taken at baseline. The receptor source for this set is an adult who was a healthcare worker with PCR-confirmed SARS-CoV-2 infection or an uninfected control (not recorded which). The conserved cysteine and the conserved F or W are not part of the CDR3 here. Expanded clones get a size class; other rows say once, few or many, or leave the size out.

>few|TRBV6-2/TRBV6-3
ASSPPGQSDEQY
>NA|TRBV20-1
SARQSGGLIAKNIQY
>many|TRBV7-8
ASSLLRGGEAF
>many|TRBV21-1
ASSRREGGSYNEQF
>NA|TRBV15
ATSRDWSETQY
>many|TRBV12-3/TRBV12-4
ASMPTGPYGYT
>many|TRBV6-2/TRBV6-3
ASNRDPGHTQY
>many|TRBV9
ASSALSTGLAGAYEQY
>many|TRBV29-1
SANPGVETQY
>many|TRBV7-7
ASSLSESNDEQF
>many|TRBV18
ASSPGGGQF
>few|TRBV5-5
ASSQMGSNTEAF
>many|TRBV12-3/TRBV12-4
ASSLRGVTTLNTEAF
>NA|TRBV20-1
SARPGLAGEKQY
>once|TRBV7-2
ASARTGTIY
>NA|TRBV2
ASSEAEQADTDTQY
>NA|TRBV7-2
ASSSLAGRGGEQF
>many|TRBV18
ASSYREGGGKSSYNEQF
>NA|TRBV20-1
SAIQGGNQPQH
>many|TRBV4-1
ASSQGWGDTDTQY
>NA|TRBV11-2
ASSSGGETDTQY
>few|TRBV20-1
SARVREYEQY
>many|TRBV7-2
ASSLNGGEWDEQY
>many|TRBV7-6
ASSPGQDSGNTIY
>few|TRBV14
ASSQVRGPGELF
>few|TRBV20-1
SARVERSGANNEQF
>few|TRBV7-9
ASSLGGTTNTGELF
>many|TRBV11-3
ASSLSGVKNIQY
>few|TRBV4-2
ASDGGSRQETQY
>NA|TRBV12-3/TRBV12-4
ASSGGQGGSYNEQF
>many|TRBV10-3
AISGTSGAPSEQY
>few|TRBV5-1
ASSRQGEAF
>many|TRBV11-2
ASSLGTSGEITDTQY